This TCR beta chain was obtained from a study of T cells in Graves' hyperthyroidism and ophthalmopathy. The CDR3 totals 15 residues. Germline lookup yields CDR1 LGHNA and CDR2 YNFKEQ. V was shortened by 0 bases and J by 0 bases, with 9 bases between the two germline ends. Amplification targeted TCR beta CDR3 regions from RNA transcripts. HTBI primers were the set used in a first-round RT-PCR of the TCR CDR3. TCRdb reanalysed the multiplex PCR reads using MiXCR and keeps one entry per CDR3 protein. The table has around 800,000 distinct CDR3 sequences, around 38% seen once. The rearrangement links TRBV4-2 to TRBJ2-7; D remains unclear. The TCR sequence derives from a young man with Graves' hyperthyroidism. The source material was blood. The CDR3 DNA sequence: TGTGCCAGCAGCCAAGATGGCCAAAGCTCCTACGAGCAGTACTTC. It encodes CASSQDGQSSYEQYF.